The TCR beta chain under discussion was sequenced for a study of monozygotic twins with cystic fibrosis. Across the whole study: With about 15 PCR cycles, barcoded libraries came from around 3 micrograms of fragmented DNA.

Germline V gene data show CDR1 as GTSNPN and CDR2 as SVGIG (reference sequence). V lost 0 bases to trimming and J lost 4 bases, with 18 bases between them. This CDR3 spans 16 amino acids. The method was immunoSEQ multiplex PCR; TCRdb's version includes in-frame clones alone and lacks a portion of them. The sample has about 29,000 clones; just under 85% are singletons. Overall study findings and caveats: V usage most resembled the co-twin in 13 of 16 pairs. Median Simpson clonality of roughly 0.01 suggested naive T cells predominated. Monozygotic CF twins shared more identical nucleotide clonotypes than unrelated patients.

With regard to this clone: Antigen specificity is unknown.

This receptor was taken from a girl aged 2 to 9 with cystic fibrosis. Sequencing was performed on blood. J is TRBJ1-1 and V is TRBV30; D is possibly TRBD1 (5 bases). Here the CDR3 DNA reads TGTGCCTGGAGTGTACTAACGGGGCAGAGAGTCACTGAAGCTTTCTTT. This codes for CAWSVLTGQRVTEAFF.